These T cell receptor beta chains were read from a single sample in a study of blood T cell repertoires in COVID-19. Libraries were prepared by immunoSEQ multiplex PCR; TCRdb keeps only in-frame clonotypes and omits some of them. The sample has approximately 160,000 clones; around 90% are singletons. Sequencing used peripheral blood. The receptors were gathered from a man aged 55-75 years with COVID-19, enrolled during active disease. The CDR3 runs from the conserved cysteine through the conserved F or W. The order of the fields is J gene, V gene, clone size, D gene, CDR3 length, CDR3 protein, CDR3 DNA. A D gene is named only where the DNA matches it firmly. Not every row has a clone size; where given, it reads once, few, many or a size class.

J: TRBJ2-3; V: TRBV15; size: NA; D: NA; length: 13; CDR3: CATSRDQGGTQYF; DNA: TGTGCCACCAGCAGAGATCAAGGGGGAACGCAGTATTTT
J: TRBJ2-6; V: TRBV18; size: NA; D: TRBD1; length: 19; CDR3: CASSPPGTGVASGANVLTF; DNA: TGTGCCAGCTCACCACCGGGGACAGGGGTAGCCTCTGGGGCCAACGTCCTGACTTTC
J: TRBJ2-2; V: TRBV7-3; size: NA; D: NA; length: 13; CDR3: CASSLTAGRELFF; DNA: TGTGCCAGCAGCTTAACTGCAGGGCGCGAGCTGTTTTTT
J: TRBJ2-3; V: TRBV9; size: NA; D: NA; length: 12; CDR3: CASSQQADTQYF; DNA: TGTGCCAGCAGCCAGCAGGCAGATACGCAGTATTTT
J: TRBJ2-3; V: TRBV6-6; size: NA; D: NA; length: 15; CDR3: CASSYFQGFTDTQYF; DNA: TGTGCCAGCAGTTACTTTCAGGGGTTCACAGATACGCAGTATTTT
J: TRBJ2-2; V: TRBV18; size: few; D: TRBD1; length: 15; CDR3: CASSKDRDGTGELFF; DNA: TGTGCCAGCTCCAAAGACAGGGATGGAACCGGGGAGCTGTTTTTT
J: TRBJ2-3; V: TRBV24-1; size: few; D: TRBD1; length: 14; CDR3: CATGQTGETDTQYF; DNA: TGTGCCACGGGACAGACAGGGGAAACAGATACGCAGTATTTT
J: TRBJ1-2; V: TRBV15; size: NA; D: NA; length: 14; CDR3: CATSRGDGNYGYTF; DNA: TGTGCCACCAGCAGAGGCGACGGGAACTATGGCTACACCTTC
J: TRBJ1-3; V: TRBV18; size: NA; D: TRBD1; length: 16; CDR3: CASSLRQGRSGNTIYF; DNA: TGTGCCAGCTCACTCCGACAGGGCCGCTCTGGAAACACCATATATTTT
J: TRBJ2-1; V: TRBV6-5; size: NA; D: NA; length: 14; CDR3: CASSYGTPYNEQFF; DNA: TGTGCCAGCAGTTACGGGACACCTTACAATGAGCAGTTCTTC
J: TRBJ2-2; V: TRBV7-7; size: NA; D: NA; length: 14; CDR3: CASSRLGASGELFF; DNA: TGTGCTAGCAGCCGGCTAGGGGCGTCCGGGGAGCTGTTTTTT